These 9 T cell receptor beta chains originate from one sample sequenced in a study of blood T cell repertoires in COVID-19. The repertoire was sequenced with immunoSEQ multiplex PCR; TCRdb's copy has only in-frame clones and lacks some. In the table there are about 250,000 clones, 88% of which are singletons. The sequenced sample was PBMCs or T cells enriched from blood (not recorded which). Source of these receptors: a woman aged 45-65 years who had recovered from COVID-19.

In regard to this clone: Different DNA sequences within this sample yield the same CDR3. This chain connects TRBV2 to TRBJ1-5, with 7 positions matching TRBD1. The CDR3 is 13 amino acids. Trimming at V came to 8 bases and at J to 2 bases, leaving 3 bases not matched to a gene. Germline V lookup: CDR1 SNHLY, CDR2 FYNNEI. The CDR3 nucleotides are TGTGCCAGCTCCGGGACAGGCAATCAGCCCCAGCATTTT. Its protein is CASSGTGNQPQHF.

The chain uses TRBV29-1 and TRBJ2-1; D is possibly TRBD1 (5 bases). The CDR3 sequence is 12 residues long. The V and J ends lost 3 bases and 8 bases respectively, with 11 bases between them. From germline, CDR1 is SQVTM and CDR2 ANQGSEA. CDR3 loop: CSVDRRVDEQFF. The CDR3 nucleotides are TGCAGCGTTGATCGCAGGGTCGATGAGCAGTTCTTC.

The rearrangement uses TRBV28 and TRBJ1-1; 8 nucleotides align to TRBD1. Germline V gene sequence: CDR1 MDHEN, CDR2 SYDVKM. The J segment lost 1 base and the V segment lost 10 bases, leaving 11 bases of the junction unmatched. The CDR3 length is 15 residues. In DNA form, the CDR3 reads TGTGCCACCATTGGGCAGGGGGCGAAGAACACTGAAGCTTTCTTT. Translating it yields CATIGQGAKNTEAFF.

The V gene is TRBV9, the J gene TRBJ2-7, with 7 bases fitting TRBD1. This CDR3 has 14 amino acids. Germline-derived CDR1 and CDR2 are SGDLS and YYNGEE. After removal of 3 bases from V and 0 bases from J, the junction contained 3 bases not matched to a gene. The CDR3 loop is CASSGGQTSYEQYF. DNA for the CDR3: TGTGCCAGCAGCGGGGGACAGACCTCCTACGAGCAGTACTTC.

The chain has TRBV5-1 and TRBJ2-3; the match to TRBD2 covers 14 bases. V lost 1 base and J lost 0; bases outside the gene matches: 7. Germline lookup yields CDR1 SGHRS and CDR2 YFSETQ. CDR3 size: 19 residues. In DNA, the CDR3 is TGCGCCAGCAGCTTGCCGGGACTAGCGGGAGTGGGGAGCACAGATACGCAGTATTTT. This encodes CASSLPGLAGVGSTDTQYF.

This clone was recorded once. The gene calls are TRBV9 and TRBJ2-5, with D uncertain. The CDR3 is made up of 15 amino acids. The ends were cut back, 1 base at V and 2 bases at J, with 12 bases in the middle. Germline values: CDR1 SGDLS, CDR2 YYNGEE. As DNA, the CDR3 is TGTGCCAGCAGCGTAAAACCCAGTCAACAAGAGACCCAGTACTTC. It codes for CASSVKPSQQETQYF. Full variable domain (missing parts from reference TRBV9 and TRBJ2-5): DSGVTQTPKHLITATGQRVTLRCSPRSGDLSVYWYQQSLDQGLQFLIQYYNGEERAKGNILERFSAQQFPDLHSELNLSSLELGDSALYFCASSVKPSQQETQYFGPGTRLLVL.

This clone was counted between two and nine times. CDR3 nucleotides: TGTGCCAGCAGCTCTTCTAGCGGGAGTTTTGAGACCCAGTACTTC. Residues: CASSSSSGSFETQYF. The rearrangement joins TRBV7-9 to TRBJ2-5, with 10 positions matching TRBD2. CDR1 is SEHNR, CDR2 FQNEAQ, per germline (reference sequence). V was clipped by 4 bases and J by 5 bases; unmatched bases: 7. The CDR3 totals 15 residues. Combining the CDR3 with reference TRBV7-9 and TRBJ2-5 gives the whole variable domain DTGVSQNPRHKITKRGQNVTFRCDPISEHNRLYWYRQTLGQGPEFLTYFQNEAQLEKSRLLSDRFSAERPKGSFSTLEIQRTEQGDSAMYLCASSSSSGSFETQYFGPGTRLLVL.

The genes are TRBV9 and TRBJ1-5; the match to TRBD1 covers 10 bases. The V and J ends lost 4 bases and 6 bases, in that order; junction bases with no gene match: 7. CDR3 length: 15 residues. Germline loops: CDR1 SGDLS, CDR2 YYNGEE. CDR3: CASSTGQGLGQPQHF. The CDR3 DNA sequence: TGTGCCAGCAGCACGGGACAGGGGCTGGGTCAGCCCCAGCATTTT.

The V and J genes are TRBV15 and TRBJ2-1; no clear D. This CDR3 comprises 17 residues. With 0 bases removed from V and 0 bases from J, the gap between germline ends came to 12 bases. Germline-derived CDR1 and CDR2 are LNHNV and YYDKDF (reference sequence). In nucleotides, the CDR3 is TGTGCCACCAGCAGAGAGCCCCCCAGAAACTCCTACAATGAGCAGTTCTTC. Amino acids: CATSREPPRNSYNEQFF.